The rows below give T cell receptor beta chains drawn from one sample of a study of T cell responses to AZD1222 COVID-19 vaccine. Profiling relied on immunoSEQ multiplex PCR, and the TCRdb table lists in-frame clones only, not all of them. The sample gives around 100,000 clones, roughly 90% of which show up once; approximately 21% is in the top ten. This sample comprised peripheral blood, obtained on day 0 of AZD1222 vaccination. These receptor sequences come from an adult in good health. Each CDR3 is given with its conserved first and last residue. D genes are given only for firm matches. Size is omitted from some rows. Given values are once, few, many or a class for expanded clones.

V gene: TRBV14
D gene: -
CDR3 length: 12
clone size: -
J gene: TRBJ1-1
CDR3 protein: CASSHPGGIAFF
CDR3 DNA: TGTGCCAGCAGCCACCCCGGGGGAATAGCTTTCTTT

V gene: TRBV7-8
D gene: TRBD1
CDR3 length: 14
clone size: -
J gene: TRBJ2-7
CDR3 protein: CASSLGTGVDEQYF
CDR3 DNA: TGTGCCAGCAGCTTAGGGACAGGCGTTGATGAGCAGTACTTC

V gene: TRBV10-3
D gene: TRBD1
CDR3 length: 14
clone size: -
J gene: TRBJ2-7
CDR3 protein: CAISEGQGDYEQYF
CDR3 DNA: TGTGCCATCAGTGAGGGACAGGGTGACTACGAGCAGTACTTC

V gene: TRBV6-5
D gene: -
CDR3 length: 13
clone size: -
J gene: TRBJ2-7
CDR3 protein: CASTRASLGEQYF
CDR3 DNA: TGTGCCAGCACAAGGGCCTCACTGGGCGAGCAGTACTTC

V gene: TRBV27
D gene: -
CDR3 length: 13
clone size: once
J gene: TRBJ2-5
CDR3 protein: CASSGLDQETQYF
CDR3 DNA: TGTGCCAGCAGTGGACTGGACCAAGAGACCCAGTACTTC

V gene: TRBV7-2
D gene: -
CDR3 length: 13
clone size: -
J gene: TRBJ2-7
CDR3 protein: CASSLAPPGEQYF
CDR3 DNA: TGTGCCAGCAGCTTAGCCCCCCCTGGCGAGCAGTACTTC

V gene: TRBV7-9
D gene: -
CDR3 length: 13
clone size: -
J gene: TRBJ1-5
CDR3 protein: CASSSQENQPQHF
CDR3 DNA: TGTGCCAGCAGCTCACAGGAAAATCAGCCCCAGCATTTT

V gene: TRBV6-2/TRBV6-3
D gene: -
CDR3 length: 15
clone size: -
J gene: TRBJ2-3
CDR3 protein: CASSYGQGATDTQYF
CDR3 DNA: TGTGCCAGCAGTTACGGCCAGGGTGCTACAGATACGCAGTATTTT

V gene: TRBV6-1
D gene: -
CDR3 length: 13
clone size: once
J gene: TRBJ1-3
CDR3 protein: CASSERAGNTIYF
CDR3 DNA: TGTGCCAGCAGTGAAAGGGCTGGAAACACCATATATTTT

V gene: TRBV6-5
D gene: -
CDR3 length: 15
clone size: -
J gene: TRBJ2-7
CDR3 protein: CASSSPGQFSYEQYF
CDR3 DNA: TGTGCCAGCAGTTCTCCTGGACAATTCTCCTACGAGCAGTACTTC

V gene: TRBV7-3
D gene: -
CDR3 length: 12
clone size: few
J gene: TRBJ2-2
CDR3 protein: CASSSNTGELFF
CDR3 DNA: TGTGCCAGCAGCTCCAACACCGGGGAGCTGTTTTTT

V gene: TRBV6-5
D gene: TRBD1
CDR3 length: 15
clone size: -
J gene: TRBJ2-1
CDR3 protein: CASSYGDRAYNEQFF
CDR3 DNA: TGTGCCAGCAGTTACGGGGACAGAGCTTACAATGAGCAGTTCTTC

V gene: TRBV7-8
D gene: -
CDR3 length: 14
clone size: -
J gene: TRBJ1-2
CDR3 protein: CASSLADASYGYTF
CDR3 DNA: TGTGCCAGCAGCCTAGCTGACGCGAGCTATGGCTACACCTTC

V gene: TRBV12-3/TRBV12-4
D gene: TRBD1
CDR3 length: 13
clone size: -
J gene: TRBJ1-1
CDR3 protein: CASSASTGAEAFF
CDR3 DNA: TGTGCCAGCAGTGCTTCGACAGGGGCTGAAGCTTTCTTT

V gene: TRBV7-8
D gene: -
CDR3 length: 15
clone size: -
J gene: TRBJ1-1
CDR3 protein: CASSPRGALGAEAFF
CDR3 DNA: TGTGCCAGCAGCCCGCGGGGGGCGCTGGGGGCTGAAGCTTTCTTT

V gene: TRBV5-4
D gene: -
CDR3 length: 13
clone size: -
J gene: TRBJ1-1
CDR3 protein: CASSRQADTEAFF
CDR3 DNA: TGTGCCAGCAGCCGACAGGCCGACACTGAAGCTTTCTTT

V gene: TRBV12-3/TRBV12-4
D gene: TRBD1
CDR3 length: 13
clone size: -
J gene: TRBJ1-2
CDR3 protein: CASSLGQGEGYTF
CDR3 DNA: TGTGCCAGCAGTTTAGGACAGGGGGAGGGCTACACCTTC

V gene: TRBV18
D gene: -
CDR3 length: 13
clone size: -
J gene: TRBJ1-1
CDR3 protein: CASSPLEATEAFF
CDR3 DNA: TGTGCCAGCTCACCACTTGAGGCCACTGAAGCTTTCTTT

V gene: TRBV7-3
D gene: -
CDR3 length: 14
clone size: -
J gene: TRBJ2-3
CDR3 protein: CASSPSLPPGTQYF
CDR3 DNA: TGTGCCAGCAGCCCCTCGCTTCCCCCCGGTACGCAGTATTTT

V gene: TRBV6-2/TRBV6-3
D gene: -
CDR3 length: 12
clone size: few
J gene: TRBJ2-7
CDR3 protein: CASSYSALEQYF
CDR3 DNA: TGTGCCAGCAGTTACTCGGCTTTAGAGCAGTACTTC

V gene: TRBV27
D gene: -
CDR3 length: 15
clone size: -
J gene: TRBJ2-1
CDR3 protein: CASRRAVTSYNEQFF
CDR3 DNA: TGTGCCAGCAGGAGAGCGGTTACCTCCTACAATGAGCAGTTCTTC

V gene: TRBV27
D gene: -
CDR3 length: 16
clone size: -
J gene: TRBJ2-7
CDR3 protein: CASSLSSAVSSYEQYF
CDR3 DNA: TGTGCCAGCAGTTTATCGAGCGCGGTGAGCTCCTACGAGCAGTACTTC

V gene: TRBV7-9
D gene: -
CDR3 length: 12
clone size: -
J gene: TRBJ1-1
CDR3 protein: CASSPSTTEAFF
CDR3 DNA: TGTGCCAGCAGCCCCTCGACGACTGAAGCTTTCTTT

V gene: TRBV11-2
D gene: -
CDR3 length: 15
clone size: -
J gene: TRBJ2-3
CDR3 protein: CASSLARGAVDTQYF
CDR3 DNA: TGTGCCAGCAGCTTAGCGAGGGGGGCCGTGGATACGCAGTATTTT

V gene: TRBV6-6
D gene: -
CDR3 length: 16
clone size: -
J gene: TRBJ1-2
CDR3 protein: CASSSPVVGVNYGYTF
CDR3 DNA: TGTGCCAGCAGTTCCCCAGTGGTGGGGGTGAACTATGGCTACACCTTC

V gene: TRBV9
D gene: -
CDR3 length: 15
clone size: -
J gene: TRBJ1-1
CDR3 protein: CASSVGSSGGSEAFF
CDR3 DNA: TGTGCCAGCAGCGTAGGATCCTCCGGGGGTTCTGAAGCTTTCTTT

V gene: TRBV7-9
D gene: TRBD1
CDR3 length: 15
clone size: -
J gene: TRBJ1-2
CDR3 protein: CASSLMDRGYYGYTF
CDR3 DNA: TGTGCCAGCAGCCTCATGGACAGGGGCTACTATGGCTACACCTTC